Listed below are T cell receptor beta chains from one sample, sequenced in a study of PD-1 blockade in classical Hodgkin lymphoma. Using immunoSEQ multiplex PCR, the repertoire was profiled, and TCRdb retains in-frame clones only, with some absent. The data hold tens of thousands of clones, with under 80% observed a single time. Specimen: peripheral blood mononuclear cells (PBMCs), collected before the fourth cycle of nivolumab. The receptors originated from a human donor with classical Hodgkin lymphoma. CDR3s include the opening cysteine and the closing phenylalanine or tryptophan. A D gene is named only where the DNA matches it firmly. Size is stated for part of the rows, as once, few or many counts, or as a class when the clone is expanded.

cdr3_aa cdr3_nt clone_size j_call v_call d_call
CASSWEGSDEKLFF TGCGCCAGCAGCTGGGAGGGGTCGGACGAAAAACTGTTTTTT - TRBJ1-4 TRBV5-1 -
CASRRQGATDTQYF TGTGCCTCGAGAAGGCAGGGTGCCACAGATACGCAGTATTTT - TRBJ2-3 TRBV2 -
CATQTGGKETQYF TGTGCCACCCAGACAGGGGGGAAGGAGACCCAGTACTTC - TRBJ2-5 TRBV28 TRBD1
CASSPTPSASTDTQYF TGTGCCAGCTCACCCACCCCTAGTGCGAGCACAGATACGCAGTATTTT - TRBJ2-3 TRBV18 -
CASSALDRFYNEQFF TGTGCCAGCAGTGCTTTGGACAGGTTCTACAATGAGCAGTTCTTC - TRBJ2-1 TRBV6-1 TRBD1
CASSQGSFGRWNTIYF TGCGCCAGCAGCCAGGGATCATTCGGAAGATGGAACACCATATATTTT - TRBJ1-3 TRBV4-3 -
CASSLGQSYSGANVLTF TGCGCCAGCAGCTTGGGACAGAGTTACTCTGGGGCCAACGTCCTGACTTTC - TRBJ2-6 TRBV5-1 -
CASSSPSGISYNEQFF TGTGCCAGCAGCTCCCCTAGCGGAATCTCCTACAATGAGCAGTTCTTC - TRBJ2-1 TRBV5-4 TRBD2
CASSFVTSLNRQFF TGTGCCAGCAGTTTCGTGACTAGCCTAAACAGGCAGTTCTTC few TRBJ2-1 TRBV28 TRBD2
CASSEVPTGELFF TGTGCCAGCAGTGAAGTCCCTACCGGGGAGCTGTTTTTT - TRBJ2-2 TRBV2 -
CASTGGWNQPQHF TGTGCCAGCACAGGGGGCTGGAATCAGCCCCAGCATTTT - TRBJ1-5 TRBV28 TRBD1
CASSYRGPYEQYF TGTGCCAGCAGTTACAGGGGTCCCTACGAGCAGTACTTC - TRBJ2-7 TRBV6-5 -
CASSLEDTDTQYF TGTGCCAGCAGCTTGGAAGATACCGATACGCAGTATTTT - TRBJ2-3 TRBV5-6 -
CASSIVGDLYGYTF TGTGCCAGTAGTATTGTAGGGGACCTCTATGGCTACACCTTC - TRBJ1-2 TRBV19 -
CASSLYGQGLAGRETQYF TGCGCCAGCAGCTTGTACGGCCAGGGACTAGCGGGAAGGGAGACCCAGTACTTC - TRBJ2-5 TRBV5-1 TRBD2
CASSPRQGPLQDGYTF TGCGCCAGCAGCCCCCGGCAGGGGCCCCTTCAGGATGGCTACACCTTC - TRBJ1-2 TRBV4-3 -
CASSPGTVNNEQFF TGTGCCAGCAGTCCCGGGACAGTAAACAATGAGCAGTTCTTC - TRBJ2-1 TRBV2 TRBD1
CASSLRGWNEQFF TGTGCCAGCAGTCTCCGGGGTTGGAATGAGCAGTTCTTC once TRBJ2-1 TRBV11-3 -
CASQVQGNQPQHF TGTGCCAGTCAGGTGCAGGGCAATCAGCCCCAGCATTTT few TRBJ1-5 TRBV19 -
CASSSSTDTQYF TGTGCCAGCAGCTCTAGCACAGATACGCAGTATTTT - TRBJ2-3 TRBV7-9 -
CASSRRPDGAGELFF TGTGCCAGTAGTAGGCGGCCTGATGGGGCCGGGGAGCTGTTTTTT - TRBJ2-2 TRBV19 -
CASSFQGGTEAFF TGTGCCAGCAGCTTTCAGGGGGGCACTGAAGCTTTCTTT - TRBJ1-1 TRBV7-9 TRBD1
CASSLAPTPSARHEQYF TGTGCCAGCAGCTTGGCCCCAACTCCGTCCGCTCGGCACGAGCAGTACTTC - TRBJ2-7 TRBV5-4 -
CASSPGTGAGETQYF TGCGCCAGCAGCCCTGGGACAGGGGCTGGAGAGACCCAGTACTTC medium-sized TRBJ2-5 TRBV5-1 TRBD1
CASSLTGPFLEEQYF TGCGCCAGCAGCCTCACGGGACCCTTCCTGGAGGAGCAGTACTTC - TRBJ2-7 TRBV4-1 -
CASSLATSGRRLSYEQYF TGTGCCAGCAGCTTAGCCACTAGCGGCAGACGCCTGTCCTACGAGCAGTACTTC - TRBJ2-7 TRBV7-9 TRBD2
CASSIGWDSGANVLTF TGTGCCAGTAGTATTGGGTGGGACTCTGGGGCCAACGTCCTGACTTTC - TRBJ2-6 TRBV19 -
CASSALGREKLFF TGTGCCAGCAGTGCTTTGGGACGGGAAAAACTGTTTTTT - TRBJ1-4 TRBV25-1 -
CASSGGQGGQPQHF TGTGCCAGCAGTGGGGGACAGGGAGGTCAGCCCCAGCATTTT - TRBJ1-5 TRBV2 TRBD1
CASTPQPGTESETQYF TGCGCCAGCACCCCCCAGCCCGGGACAGAAAGCGAGACCCAGTACTTC - TRBJ2-5 TRBV5-1 TRBD1
CASSYVGNEQFF TGTGCCAGCAGTTACGTGGGGAATGAGCAGTTCTTC once TRBJ2-1 TRBV2 -
CASSVAANYGYTF TGTGCCAGCAGCGTAGCCGCTAACTATGGCTACACCTTC - TRBJ1-2 TRBV9 -
CSVNRLENTGELFF TGCAGCGTAAACAGGCTTGAGAACACCGGGGAGCTGTTTTTT - TRBJ2-2 TRBV29-1 -
CASSLGGLGFF TGTGCCAGCAGCTTAGGGGGACTAGGTTTCTTC - TRBJ2-1 TRBV11-3 TRBD2
CASSMGQAHQPQHF TGTGCCAGCAGTATGGGACAGGCCCATCAGCCCCAGCATTTT - TRBJ1-5 TRBV28 TRBD1
CASSRFGTVGSNEQFF TGTGCCAGCTCACGATTCGGGACAGTCGGGAGCAATGAGCAGTTCTTC - TRBJ2-1 TRBV18 -
CASSLWIPSGGSSTDTQYF TGTGCCAGCAGCTTATGGATTCCTAGCGGGGGCTCTAGCACAGATACGCAGTATTTT - TRBJ2-3 TRBV7-2 TRBD2
CASSFQGAATQYF TGTGCCAGCAGCTTTCAGGGGGCCGCTACGCAGTATTTT - TRBJ2-3 TRBV11-3 TRBD1
CASTPGGRTANTEAFF TGCGCCAGCACCCCCGGGGGACGGACCGCGAACACTGAAGCTTTCTTT - TRBJ1-1 TRBV10-2 -
CASSFSEGPYEQYF TGTGCCAGCAGCTTTTCCGAGGGGCCCTACGAGCAGTACTTC - TRBJ2-7 TRBV5-8 -
CASSQGADEQFF TGTGCCAGCAGCCAAGGAGCCGATGAGCAGTTCTTC - TRBJ2-1 TRBV7-9 -
CASSLDLLRRSYEQYF TGTGCCAGCAGCTTAGACCTCCTACGCCGCAGCTACGAGCAGTACTTC - TRBJ2-7 TRBV11-2 -
CASSLGSQGHQPQHF TGTGCCAGCAGTTTGGGGTCCCAAGGGCATCAGCCCCAGCATTTT - TRBJ1-5 TRBV28 -
CASSLAGTGELFF TGTGCCAGCAGCTTAGCGGGCACCGGGGAGCTGTTTTTT - TRBJ2-2 TRBV7-2 -
CASSVQAIGELFF TGTGCCAGCAGCGTTCAAGCGATCGGGGAGCTGTTTTTT - TRBJ2-2 TRBV2 -
CASSLSRQGYYEQYF TGCGCCAGCAGCTTGTCGAGACAGGGTTACTACGAGCAGTACTTC - TRBJ2-7 TRBV5-1 TRBD1
CASSLADTGNTEAFF TGCGCCAGCAGCTTGGCCGATACGGGGAACACTGAAGCTTTCTTT - TRBJ1-1 TRBV5-1 -
CASSFGLAAQYF TGTGCCAGCAGTTTCGGACTAGCGGCGCAGTACTTC few TRBJ2-7 TRBV28 TRBD2
CASSLLGTGVEQYF TGTGCCAGCAGCTTATTAGGGACAGGGGTCGAGCAGTACTTC - TRBJ2-7 TRBV7-3 TRBD1
CASSDTDTQYF TGCGCCAGCAGCGATACAGATACGCAGTATTTT once TRBJ2-3 TRBV5-1 -
CASTPFLHRYEQYF TGTGCCAGCACTCCCTTCTTACACAGATACGAGCAGTACTTC - TRBJ2-7 TRBV28 -
CASSQLGTLAEKLFF TGTGCCAGCAGCCAATTGGGGACCCTGGCCGAAAAACTGTTTTTT - TRBJ1-4 TRBV13 -